This T cell receptor (beta chain) was sequenced in a study of T-cell memory formation after mild COVID-19 (dated by TCRdb to the early 2020s). For the wider study: TCR sequence clusters from the two donors were found to be largely donor specific. T-cell clones expanding and contracting after mild COVID-19 in a couple of donors were tracked by longitudinal TCRalpha and TCRbeta repertoire sequencing. The cohort was made up of two young adult volunteers, one female and one male, who were previously healthy. Study-wide findings and limitations: Some responding clones were found in pre-infection memory, which suggests that pre-existing cross-reactive memory T cells took part in the SARS-CoV-2 response. The study included only a couple of mild cases, and larger cohorts that include severe cases with pre-infection samples were judged to be necessary. Contracting CD4+ clones appeared mostly in the CM and EM memory subsets, whereas CD8+ clones were enriched in EMRA. Whether the second-wave clones peaking on day 37 were SARS-CoV-2 specific was not confirmed. Clones contracting from day 15 to 85 had balanced CD4/CD8 phenotypes, while a second wave expanding from day 15 to 37 was biased towards CD4+.

This clonotype was counted between two and nine times. Its recognized antigen is unknown. Base qualities are missing; no much larger clone stands one base away. These reads were obtained on an Illumina NovaSeq 6000. cDNA libraries for TCRalpha and TCRbeta were prepared by 5'RACE using constant-segment primers, with sample barcodes and unique molecular identifiers added. Trizol reagent was used to extract RNA from every sample. Libraries were amplified in two PCR steps, with a second sample barcode and Illumina TruSeq adapters added in the second step. Sequencing of the libraries was done on an Illumina NovaSeq, producing 2 x 150 bp paired-end reads. In the source study's methods: Reads were demultiplexed and collapsed into UMI-guided consensus sequences with migec v1.2.7. Using mixcr v2.1.11, the UMI consensuses were aligned to TRA and TRB V and J templates and assembled into clonotypes. Clonotypes were classified as expanded or contracted when called significant by both edgeR and NoisET, with noise models trained on biological replicates. For edgeR calls, the cutoffs were a false discovery rate-adjusted p below 0.01 and a log2 fold-change threshold of 1. As an exploratory analysis of dynamics, max-normalized trajectories of the 1000 most abundant clonotypes were examined with PCA combined with hierarchical clustering. The CD4 or CD8 phenotype of responding clones was assigned using the separately sequenced CD4+ and CD8+ repertoires. The public reads were run again by TCRdb, first through fastp at Q25 and then through MiXCR, and only productive beta chains were kept. Each CDR3 protein appears once, grouped with its most common genes and DNA. For this entry, the V and J calls and clone size follow TCRdb and not the study's own pipeline. The sample profile shows 250,000 to 300,000 distinct CDR3 sequences; more than 15% of them were found once. Of the sample, more than 20% falls within the top ten clones.

The CDR3 spans 14 residues, from the cysteine through the phenylalanine. CDR3 DNA is the only sequence kept; it has 42 bases, read in frame from the first base. CDR1 and CDR2 were assigned from the germline V gene as SQVTM and ANQGSEA. From V the trimming removes 4 bases and from J it removes 9 bases, while the gene matches leave 9 bases of the junction unaccounted for. Ficoll-Paque density gradient centrifugation was used to isolate PBMCs. This TCR was sampled from a young man who had mild COVID-19 (a few samples of this study predate the infection). The sample titles of this study are shuffled in the database, so cell type and time point are left out; the donor was told from shared clones. The specimen was PBMCs or a T cell subset sorted from them (not recorded which). Recombination connected TRBV29-1 to TRBJ2-1; 10 bases in the junction line up with TRBD2. The CDR3 loop reads CSVVVGSGGTEQFF. DNA sequence: TGCAGCGTTGTGGTAGGTAGCGGGGGGACTGAGCAGTTCTTC.